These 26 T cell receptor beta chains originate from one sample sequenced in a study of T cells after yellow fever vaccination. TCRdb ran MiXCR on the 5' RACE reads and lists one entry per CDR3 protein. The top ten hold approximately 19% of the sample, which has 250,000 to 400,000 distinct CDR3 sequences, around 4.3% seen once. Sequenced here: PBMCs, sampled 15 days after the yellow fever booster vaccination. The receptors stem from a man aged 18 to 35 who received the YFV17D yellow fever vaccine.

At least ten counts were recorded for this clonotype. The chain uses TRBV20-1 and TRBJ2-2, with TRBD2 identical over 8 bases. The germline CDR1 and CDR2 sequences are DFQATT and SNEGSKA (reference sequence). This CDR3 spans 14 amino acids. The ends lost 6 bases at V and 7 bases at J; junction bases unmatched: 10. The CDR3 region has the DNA TGCAGTGCCCCCCGGGGGGGCTCGGGCGGGGAGCTGTTTTTT. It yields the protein CSAPRGGSGGELFF.

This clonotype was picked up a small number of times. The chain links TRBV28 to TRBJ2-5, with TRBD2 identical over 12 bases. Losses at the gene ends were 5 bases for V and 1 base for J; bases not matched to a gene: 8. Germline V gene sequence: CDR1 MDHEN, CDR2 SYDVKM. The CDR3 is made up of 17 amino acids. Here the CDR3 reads CASSPAPGLAGQETQYF. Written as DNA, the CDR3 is TGTGCCAGCAGTCCTGCCCCGGGACTAGCGGGCCAAGAGACCCAGTACTTC.

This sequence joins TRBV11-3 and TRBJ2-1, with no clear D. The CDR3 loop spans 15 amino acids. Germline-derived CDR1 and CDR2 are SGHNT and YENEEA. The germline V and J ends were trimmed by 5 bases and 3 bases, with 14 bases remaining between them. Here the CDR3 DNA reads TGTGCCAGCAGCCCGCACTCAGGTGGCTACAATGAGCAGTTCTTC. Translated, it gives CASSPHSGGYNEQFF.

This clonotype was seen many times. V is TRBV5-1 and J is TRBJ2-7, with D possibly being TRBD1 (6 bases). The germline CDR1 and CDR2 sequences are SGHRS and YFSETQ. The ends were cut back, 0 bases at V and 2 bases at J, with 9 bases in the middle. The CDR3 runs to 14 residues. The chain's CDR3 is CASSLAGAPYEQYF. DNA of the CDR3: TGCGCCAGCAGCTTGGCAGGGGCACCCTACGAGCAGTACTTC.

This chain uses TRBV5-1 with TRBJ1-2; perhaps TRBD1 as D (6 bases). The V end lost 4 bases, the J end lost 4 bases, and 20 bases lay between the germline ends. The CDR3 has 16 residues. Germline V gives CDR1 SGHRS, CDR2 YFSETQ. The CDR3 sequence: CASSDPRGAPGYGYTF. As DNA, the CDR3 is TGCGCCAGCAGCGATCCACGGGGGGCCCCGGGCTATGGCTACACCTTC.

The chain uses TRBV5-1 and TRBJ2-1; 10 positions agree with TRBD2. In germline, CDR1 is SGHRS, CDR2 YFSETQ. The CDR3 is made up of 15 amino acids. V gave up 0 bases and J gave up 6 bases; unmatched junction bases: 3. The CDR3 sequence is CASSLVGTSVNEQFF. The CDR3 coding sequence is TGCGCCAGCAGCTTGGTTGGGACTAGCGTCAATGAGCAGTTCTTC.

The DNA of the CDR3 is TGTGCCAGCAGTTACAAAACCCCCTTCCTGGGACGTCAGCCCCAGCATTTT. Amino acid sequence: CASSYKTPFLGRQPQHF. The chain has TRBV6-5 and TRBJ1-5, with D tentatively TRBD1 (5 bases). The CDR3 spans 17 residues. V was clipped by 2 bases and J by 6 bases, with 20 bases between them. Germline CDR1 reads MNHEY; CDR2 reads SVGAGI.

The CDR3 bases are TGTGCCATCAGTGAGCTACAAAACACTCCCACAGATACGCAGTATTTT. Its translation: CAISELQNTPTDTQYF. The chain joins TRBV10-3 to TRBJ2-3; D unclear. The CDR3 spans 16 residues. Germline CDR1 and CDR2: ENHRY and SYGVKD. With 2 bases removed from V and 2 bases from J, the gap between germline ends came to 14 bases.

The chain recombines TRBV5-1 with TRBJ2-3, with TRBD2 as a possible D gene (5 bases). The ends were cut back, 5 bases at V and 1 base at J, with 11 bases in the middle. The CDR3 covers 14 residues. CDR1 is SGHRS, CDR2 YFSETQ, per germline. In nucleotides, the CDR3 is TGCGCCAGCAGGTCGACTACTCGCACAGATACGCAGTATTTT. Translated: CASRSTTRTDTQYF.

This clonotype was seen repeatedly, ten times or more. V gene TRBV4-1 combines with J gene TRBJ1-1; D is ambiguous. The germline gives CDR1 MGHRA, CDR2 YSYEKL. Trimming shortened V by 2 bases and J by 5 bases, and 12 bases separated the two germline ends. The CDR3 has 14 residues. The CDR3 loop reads CASSQQTLPTEAFF. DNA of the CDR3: TGCGCCAGCAGCCAACAAACCCTCCCGACTGAAGCTTTCTTT.

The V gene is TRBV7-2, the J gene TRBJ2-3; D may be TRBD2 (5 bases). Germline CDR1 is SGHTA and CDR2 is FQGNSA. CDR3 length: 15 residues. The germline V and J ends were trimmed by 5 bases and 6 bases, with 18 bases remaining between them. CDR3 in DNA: TGTGCCAGCAGCCCCCCCTCGGGGAGACGCGATACGCAGTATTTT. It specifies CASSPPSGRRDTQYF.

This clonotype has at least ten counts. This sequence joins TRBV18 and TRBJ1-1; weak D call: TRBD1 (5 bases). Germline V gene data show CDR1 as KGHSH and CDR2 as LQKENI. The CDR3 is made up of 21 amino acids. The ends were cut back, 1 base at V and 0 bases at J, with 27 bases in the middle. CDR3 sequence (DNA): TGTGCCAGCTCACCACGCGCAAGTCGTTCGGGGCAGGGAAATATGAACACTGAAGCTTTCTTT. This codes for CASSPRASRSGQGNMNTEAFF.

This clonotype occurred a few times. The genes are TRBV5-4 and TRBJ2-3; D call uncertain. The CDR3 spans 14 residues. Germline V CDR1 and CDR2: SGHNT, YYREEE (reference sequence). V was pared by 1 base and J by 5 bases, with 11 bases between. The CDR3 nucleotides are TGTGCCAGCAGCTTGCGAGTCAAGGAAGATACGCAGTATTTT. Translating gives CASSLRVKEDTQYF.

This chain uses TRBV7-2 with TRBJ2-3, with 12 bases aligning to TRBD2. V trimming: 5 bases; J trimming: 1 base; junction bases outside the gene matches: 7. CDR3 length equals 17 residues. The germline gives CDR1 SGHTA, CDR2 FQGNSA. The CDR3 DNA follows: TGTGCCAGCAGCCCGAGACTAGCGGGGGACCGCACAGATACGCAGTATTTT. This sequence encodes CASSPRLAGDRTDTQYF.

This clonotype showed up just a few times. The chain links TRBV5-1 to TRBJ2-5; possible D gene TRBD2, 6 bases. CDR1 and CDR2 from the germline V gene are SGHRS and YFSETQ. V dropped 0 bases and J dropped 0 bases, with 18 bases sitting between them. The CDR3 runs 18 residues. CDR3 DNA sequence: TGCGCCAGCAGCTTGGCCCCAGCGGGCAGATCGTACCAAGAGACCCAGTACTTC. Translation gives CASSLAPAGRSYQETQYF.

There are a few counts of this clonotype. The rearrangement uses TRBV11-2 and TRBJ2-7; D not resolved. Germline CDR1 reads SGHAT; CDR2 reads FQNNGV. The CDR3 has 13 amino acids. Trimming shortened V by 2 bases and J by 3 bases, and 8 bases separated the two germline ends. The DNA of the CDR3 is TGTGCCAGCAGCTTATTGAGCCTCTACGAGCAGTACTTC. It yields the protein CASSLLSLYEQYF.

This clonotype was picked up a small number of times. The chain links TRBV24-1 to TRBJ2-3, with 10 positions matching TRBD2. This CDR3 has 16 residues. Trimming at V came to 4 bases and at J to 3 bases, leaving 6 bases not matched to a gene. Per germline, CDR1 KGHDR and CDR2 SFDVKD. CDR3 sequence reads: CATSEEGSGGTDTQYF. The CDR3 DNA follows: TGTGCCACCAGTGAGGAGGGTAGCGGGGGGACAGATACGCAGTATTTT.

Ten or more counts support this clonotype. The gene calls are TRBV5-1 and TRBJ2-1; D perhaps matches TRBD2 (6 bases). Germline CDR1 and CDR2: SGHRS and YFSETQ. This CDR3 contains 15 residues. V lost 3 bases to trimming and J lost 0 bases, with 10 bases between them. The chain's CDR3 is CASSSLAGSYNEQFF. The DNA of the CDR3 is TGCGCCAGCAGCTCACTAGCCGGCTCCTACAATGAGCAGTTCTTC.

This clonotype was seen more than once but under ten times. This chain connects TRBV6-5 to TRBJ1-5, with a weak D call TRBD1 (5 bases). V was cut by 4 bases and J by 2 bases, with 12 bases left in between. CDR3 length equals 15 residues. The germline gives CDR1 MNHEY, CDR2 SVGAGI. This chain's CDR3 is CASSLQDGGNQPQHF. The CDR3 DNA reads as TGTGCCAGCAGTTTACAGGATGGGGGCAATCAGCCCCAGCATTTT.

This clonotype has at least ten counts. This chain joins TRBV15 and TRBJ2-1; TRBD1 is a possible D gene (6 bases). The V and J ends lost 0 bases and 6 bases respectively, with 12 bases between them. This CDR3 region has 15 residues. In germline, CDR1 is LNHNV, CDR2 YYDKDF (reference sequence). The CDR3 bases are TGTGCCACCAGCAGAGAGGCAGGGGAACCCAATGAGCAGTTCTTC. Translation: CATSREAGEPNEQFF. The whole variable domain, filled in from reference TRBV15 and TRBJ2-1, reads DAMVIQNPRYQVTQFGKPVTLSCSQTLNHNVMYWYQQKSSQAPKLLFHYYDKDFNNEADTPDNFQSRRPNTSFCFLDIRSPGLGDTAMYLCATSREAGEPNEQFFGPGTRLTVL.

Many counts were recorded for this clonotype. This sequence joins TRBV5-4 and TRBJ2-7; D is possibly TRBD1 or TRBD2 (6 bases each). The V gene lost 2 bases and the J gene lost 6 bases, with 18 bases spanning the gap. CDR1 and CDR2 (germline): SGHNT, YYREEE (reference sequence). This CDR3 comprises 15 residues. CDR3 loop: CASSFGGGRPGEQYF. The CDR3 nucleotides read TGTGCCAGCAGCTTTGGAGGGGGGCGTCCTGGCGAGCAGTACTTC.

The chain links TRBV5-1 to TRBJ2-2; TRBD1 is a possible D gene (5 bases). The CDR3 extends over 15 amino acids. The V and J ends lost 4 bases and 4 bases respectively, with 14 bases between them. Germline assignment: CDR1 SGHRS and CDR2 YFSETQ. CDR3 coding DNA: TGCGCCAGCAGCAGCCAGGGTTTAGGCACCGGGGAGCTGTTTTTT. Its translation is CASSSQGLGTGELFF.

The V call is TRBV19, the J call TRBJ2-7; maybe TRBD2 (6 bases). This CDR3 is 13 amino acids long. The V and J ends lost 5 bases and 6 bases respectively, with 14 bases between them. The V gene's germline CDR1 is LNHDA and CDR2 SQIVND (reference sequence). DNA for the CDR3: TGTGCCAGTAGTGCGCGATCTAGCGCCGAGCAGTACTTC. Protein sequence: CASSARSSAEQYF.

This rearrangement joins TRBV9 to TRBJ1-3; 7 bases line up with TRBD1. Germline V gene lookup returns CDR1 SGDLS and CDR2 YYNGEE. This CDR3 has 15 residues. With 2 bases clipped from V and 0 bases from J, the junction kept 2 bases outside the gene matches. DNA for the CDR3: TGTGCCAGCAGCGTGCGGGACAGCTCTGGAAACACCATATATTTT. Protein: CASSVRDSSGNTIYF. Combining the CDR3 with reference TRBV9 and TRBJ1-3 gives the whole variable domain DSGVTQTPKHLITATGQRVTLRCSPRSGDLSVYWYQQSLDQGLQFLIQYYNGEERAKGNILERFSAQQFPDLHSELNLSSLELGDSALYFCASSVRDSSGNTIYFGEGSWLTVV.

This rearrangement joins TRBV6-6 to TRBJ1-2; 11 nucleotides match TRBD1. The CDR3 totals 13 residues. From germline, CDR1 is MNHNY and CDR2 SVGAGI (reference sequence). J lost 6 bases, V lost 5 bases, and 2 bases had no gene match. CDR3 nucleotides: TGTGCCAGCAGTGGGACAGGGGGGAATGGCTACACCTTC. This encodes CASSGTGGNGYTF.

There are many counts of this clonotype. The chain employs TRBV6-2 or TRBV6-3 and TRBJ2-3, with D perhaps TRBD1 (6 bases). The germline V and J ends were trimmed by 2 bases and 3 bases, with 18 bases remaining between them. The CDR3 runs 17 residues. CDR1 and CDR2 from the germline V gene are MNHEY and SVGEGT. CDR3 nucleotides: TGTGCCAGCAGTTACACCCTAGGACAGATTGGAACAGATACGCAGTATTTT. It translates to CASSYTLGQIGTDTQYF.